Each of the 2 T cell receptor beta chains below was sequenced from the same sample in a study of T cell repertoires in cytomegalovirus infection. TCRdb re-analysed the reads in MiXCR, keeping a single row per CDR3 protein. The repertoire holds about 500,000 distinct CDR3 sequences, with about 33% as singletons. The antigens for these receptors are not known. The material sequenced was cultured PBMCs, taken from culture after CMV antigen stimulation. These receptors all come from a human donor in good health (CMV status not recorded). Some clones in this sample may be carry-over from other donors' samples.

The chain carries TRBV5-6 and TRBJ2-2; maybe TRBD1 (6 bases). CDR1 and CDR2 (germline): SGHDT, YYEEEE. V lost 1 base, J lost 4 bases, and 14 bases lay in between. The CDR3 is 16 amino acids. CDR3 in amino acids: CASSLNPGVGTGELFF. The DNA for the CDR3 is TGTGCCAGCAGCTTGAACCCAGGGGTGGGCACCGGGGAGCTGTTTTTT. The full variable domain, rest sourced from reference TRBV5-6 and TRBJ2-2, is DAGVTQSPTHLIKTRGQQVTLRCSPKSGHDTVSWYQQALGQGPQFIFQYYEEEERQRGNFPDRFSGHQFPNYSSELNVNALLLGDSALYLCASSLNPGVGTGELFFGEGSRLTVL.

The chain links TRBV9 to TRBJ2-5; 9 bases align to TRBD2. This CDR3 region has 15 residues. Unmatched junction bases numbered 6, after V lost 4 bases and J lost 2 bases. Germline V CDR1 and CDR2: SGDLS, YYNGEE. CDR3 coding DNA: TGTGCCAGCAGCCTTAGCGGGAGCCTACAAGAGACCCAGTACTTC. Residues: CASSLSGSLQETQYF.